This T cell receptor (beta chain) was sequenced for a study of glioma-infiltrating T cells after dendritic cell vaccination. TCRdb's table, derived via immunoSEQ multiplex PCR, lists solely in-frame clones and lacks some. The sample carries 20,000 or so clones, about 90% recorded once. The time point denotes: after dendritic cell vaccination, including at tumor progression/relapse. Isocitrate dehydrogenase mutation was absent in all glioblastoma patients. CDR1 is SQVTM and CDR2 is ANQGSEA in the germline V gene. CDR3 length equals 10 residues. Trimming cost V 6 bases and J 7 bases, with 10 bases left between them.

Sequencing used blood, obtained after dendritic cell vaccination. The sequence came from a human donor with glioblastoma. The chain employs TRBV29-1 and TRBJ2-7, with D possibly matching TRBD1 (5 bases). CDR3 in DNA: TGCAGCGTAGGGGATCGGGAGCAGTACTTC. It yields the protein CSVGDREQYF.